These 8 T cell receptor beta chains were sequenced from one sample in a study of CXCR3-negative and CXCR3-positive naive CD8 T cells. The libraries of TRB cDNA were prepared using 5' RACE with UMI labels. For each CDR3 protein, TCRdb gives one entry from its re-call of the 5' RACE reads, without DNA. This listing includes about 38,000 distinct CDR3 sequences. Material for sequencing was memory CD8+ T cells from blood. The receptors derive from a human donor in good health. Some clones in this sample may be carry-over from other donors' samples.

V usage is TRBV4-3 and J usage is TRBJ2-6; with no DNA, the TCRdb D assignment of TRBD2 cannot be verified. Per the germline V gene, CDR1 is LGHNA and CDR2 is YSLEER. The CDR3 is 16 amino acids. CDR3 amino acids: CASSQEAGSGANVLTF.

The genes are TRBV23-1 and TRBJ1-5. TRBV23-1 carries the ORF label, with uncertain function. This CDR3 spans 18 amino acids. CDR3 in amino acids: CASMGGPPDQACNQPQHF.

The chain has TRBV29-1 and TRBJ1-1; TCRdb selects TRBD1, and the lack of DNA leaves this call unchecked. The CDR3 spans 12 residues. CDR1 and CDR2 from the germline V gene are SQVTM and ANQGSEA. The chain's CDR3 is CSDRAGDTEAFF.

The chain joins TRBV4-1 to TRBJ2-2; the TRBD2 assignment by TCRdb is unverifiable without DNA. Germline V gene lookup returns CDR1 MGHRA and CDR2 YSYEKL. There are 17 residues in the CDR3. CDR3 residues: CASSQTPAGTATGELFF.

CDR3 loop: CASSPGANQPQHF. The chain couples TRBV19 to TRBJ1-5; TCRdb outputs TRBD1, but without DNA this stays unchecked. The CDR3 contains 13 residues. CDR1 is LNHDA, CDR2 SQIVND, per germline (reference sequence).

CDR3 sequence: CASSPGTASSYEQYF. The chain uses TRBV5-5 and TRBJ2-7; the TRBD1 assignment by TCRdb is unverifiable without DNA. The CDR3 runs 15 residues. Per the germline V gene, CDR1 is SGHKS and CDR2 is YYEKEE (reference sequence).

The chain is built from TRBV7-3 and TRBJ2-2. Germline CDR1 reads SGHTA; CDR2 reads FQGTGA. The CDR3 consists of 15 residues. The CDR3 is CASSLLDGMAGELFF. The complete variable domain, with remaining parts taken from reference TRBV7-3 and TRBJ2-2, reads GAGVSQTPSNKVTEKGKYVELRCDPISGHTALYWYRQSLGQGPEFLIYFQGTGAADDSGLPNDRFFAVRPEGSVSTLKIQRTERGDSAVYLCASSLLDGMAGELFFGEGSRLTVL.

The chain couples TRBV6-2 or TRBV6-3 to TRBJ2-2; the TCRdb call, TRBD1, lacks DNA for checking. The germline CDR1 and CDR2 sequences are MNHEY and SVGEGT. The CDR3 extends over 15 amino acids. This chain's CDR3 is CSSSSRDRVSGELFF.